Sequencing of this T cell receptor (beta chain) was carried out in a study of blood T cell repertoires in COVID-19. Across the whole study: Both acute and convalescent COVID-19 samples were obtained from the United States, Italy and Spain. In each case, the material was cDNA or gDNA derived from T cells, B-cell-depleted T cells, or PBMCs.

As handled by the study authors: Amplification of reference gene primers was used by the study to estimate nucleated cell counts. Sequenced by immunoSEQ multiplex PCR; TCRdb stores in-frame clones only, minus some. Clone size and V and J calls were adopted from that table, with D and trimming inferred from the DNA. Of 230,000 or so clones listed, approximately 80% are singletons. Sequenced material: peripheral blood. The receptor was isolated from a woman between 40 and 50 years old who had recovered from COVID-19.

CDR3 coding DNA: TGTGCCAGCAGCTTTGAGTCGACTGGAAACACCATATATTTT. Translated: CASSFESTGNTIYF. V gene TRBV13 combines with J gene TRBJ1-3, with no clear D. The CDR3 is made up of 14 amino acids. Germline CDR1 is PRHDT and CDR2 is FYEKMQ (reference sequence). Trimming shortened V by 3 bases and J by 2 bases, and 8 bases separated the two germline ends.